Here is one TCR beta chain with its context. The sample belongs to a study of T cell changes during pregnancy in multiple sclerosis. Assay: immunoSEQ multiplex PCR; the TCRdb copy retains only in-frame clones and omits some. The sample shows 30,000 to 45,000 clones, 85% to 95% of them seen only once. The germline V gene encodes CDR1 SGHTA and CDR2 FQGNSA. V lost 0 bases and J lost 2; bases outside the gene matches: 0. The CDR3 covers 15 residues. This TCR was recovered from a female donor with multiple sclerosis, enrolled in a pregnancy study. The chain couples TRBV7-2 to TRBJ1-4, with 7 nucleotides matching TRBD1. Sequencing was performed on PBMCs (not recorded whether the cells were cultured). The DNA for the CDR3 is TGTGCCAGCAGCTTAGCAGGGGGCACTAATGAAAAACTGTTTTTT. Encoded protein: CASSLAGGTNEKLFF.